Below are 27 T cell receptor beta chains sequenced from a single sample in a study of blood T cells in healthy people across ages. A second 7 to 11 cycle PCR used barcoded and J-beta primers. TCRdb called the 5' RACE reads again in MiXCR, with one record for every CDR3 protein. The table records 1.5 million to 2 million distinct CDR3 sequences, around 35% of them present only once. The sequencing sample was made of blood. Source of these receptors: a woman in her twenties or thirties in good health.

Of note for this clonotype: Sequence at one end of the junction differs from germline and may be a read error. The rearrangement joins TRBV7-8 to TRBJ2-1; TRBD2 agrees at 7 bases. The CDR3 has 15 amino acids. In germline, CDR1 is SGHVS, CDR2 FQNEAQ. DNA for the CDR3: TGTGTCAGCAGCTTGAACGGACTAGATATCGACGAGCAGTTCTTC. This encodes CVSSLNGLDIDEQFF.

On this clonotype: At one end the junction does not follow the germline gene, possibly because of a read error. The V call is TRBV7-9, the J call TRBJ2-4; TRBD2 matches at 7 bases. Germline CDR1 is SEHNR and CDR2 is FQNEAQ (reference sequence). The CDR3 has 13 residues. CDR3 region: CAGSSGGKNIQYF. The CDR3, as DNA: TGTGCCGGCAGCTCCGGGGGGAAAAACATTCAGTACTTC. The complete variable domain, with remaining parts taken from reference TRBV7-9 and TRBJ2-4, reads DTGVSQNPRHKITKRGQNVTFRCDPISEHNRLYWYRQTLGQGPEFLTYFQNEAQLEKSRLLSDRFSAERPKGSFSTLEIQRTEQGDSAMYLCAGSSGGKNIQYFGAGTRLSVL.

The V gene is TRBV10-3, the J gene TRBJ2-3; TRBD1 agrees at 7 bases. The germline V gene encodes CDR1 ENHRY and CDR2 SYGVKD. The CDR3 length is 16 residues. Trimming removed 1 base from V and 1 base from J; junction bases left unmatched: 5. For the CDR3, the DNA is TGTGCCATCAGTGAGTACCCCGGGACAGGCACAGATACGCAGTATTTT. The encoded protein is CAISEYPGTGTDTQYF.

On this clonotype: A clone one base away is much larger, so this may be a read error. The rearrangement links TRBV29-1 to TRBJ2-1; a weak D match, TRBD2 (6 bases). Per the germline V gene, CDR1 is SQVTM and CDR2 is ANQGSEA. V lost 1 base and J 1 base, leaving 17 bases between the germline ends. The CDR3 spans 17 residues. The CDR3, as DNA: TGCAGCGTTGAAGGGGGAGACGGGAGAAGGTCCTACAATGAGCAGTTCTTC. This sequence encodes CSVEGGDGRRSYNEQFF.

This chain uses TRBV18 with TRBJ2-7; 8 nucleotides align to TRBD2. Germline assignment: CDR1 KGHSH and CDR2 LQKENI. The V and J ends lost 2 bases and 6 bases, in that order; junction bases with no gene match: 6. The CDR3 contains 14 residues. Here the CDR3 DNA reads TGTGCCAGCTCACCAAATCCAGCGGGGGTCGAGCAGTACTTC. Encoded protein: CASSPNPAGVEQYF.

This CDR3 reads CASSQRTGVYNEQFF. The CDR3 DNA reads TGTGCCAGCAGCCAAAGGACAGGGGTCTACAATGAGCAGTTCTTC. The V call is TRBV16, the J call TRBJ2-1; 9 bases match TRBD1. The CDR3 extends over 15 amino acids. V trimming: 2 bases; J trimming: 3 bases; junction bases outside the gene matches: 2. Germline V CDR1 and CDR2: KGHSY, FQNENV.

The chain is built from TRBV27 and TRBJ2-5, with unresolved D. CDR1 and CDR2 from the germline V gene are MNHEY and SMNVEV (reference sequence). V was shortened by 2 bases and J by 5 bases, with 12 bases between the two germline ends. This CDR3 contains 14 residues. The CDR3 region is CASSLISNLETQYF. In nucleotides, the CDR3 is TGTGCCAGCAGTTTAATCTCGAATCTGGAGACCCAGTACTTC.

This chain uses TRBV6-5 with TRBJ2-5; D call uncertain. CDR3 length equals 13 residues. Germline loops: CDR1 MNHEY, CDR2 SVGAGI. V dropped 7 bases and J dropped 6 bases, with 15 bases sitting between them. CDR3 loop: CASNGGLGKTQYF. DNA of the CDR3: TGTGCCAGCAATGGCGGTCTTGGAAAGACCCAGTACTTC.

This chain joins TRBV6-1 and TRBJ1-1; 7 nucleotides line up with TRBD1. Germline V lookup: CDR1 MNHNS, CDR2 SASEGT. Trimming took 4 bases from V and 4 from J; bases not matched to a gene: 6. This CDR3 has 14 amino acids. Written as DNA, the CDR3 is TGTGCCAGCAGTGGGCAGGGGGGAATCACTGAAGCTTTCTTT. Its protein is CASSGQGGITEAFF.

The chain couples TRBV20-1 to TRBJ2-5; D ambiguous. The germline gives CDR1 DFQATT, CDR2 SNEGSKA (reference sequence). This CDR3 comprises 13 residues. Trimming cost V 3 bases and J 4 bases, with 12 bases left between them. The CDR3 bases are TGCAGTGCTAGGGACCCCCGGGCAGAGACCCAGTACTTC. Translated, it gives CSARDPRAETQYF.

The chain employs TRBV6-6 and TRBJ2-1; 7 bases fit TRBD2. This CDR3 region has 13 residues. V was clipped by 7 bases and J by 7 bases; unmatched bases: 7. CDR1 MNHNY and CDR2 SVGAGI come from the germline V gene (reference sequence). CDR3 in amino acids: CASIPPGGNEQFF. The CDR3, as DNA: TGTGCCAGCATCCCCCCGGGGGGAAATGAGCAGTTCTTC.

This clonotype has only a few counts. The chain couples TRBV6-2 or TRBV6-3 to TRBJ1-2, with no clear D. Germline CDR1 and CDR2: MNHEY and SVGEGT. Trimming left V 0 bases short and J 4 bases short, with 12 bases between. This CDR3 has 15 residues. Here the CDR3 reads CASSYSALLGYGYTF. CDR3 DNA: TGTGCCAGCAGTTACTCGGCTCTGCTGGGCTATGGCTACACCTTC.

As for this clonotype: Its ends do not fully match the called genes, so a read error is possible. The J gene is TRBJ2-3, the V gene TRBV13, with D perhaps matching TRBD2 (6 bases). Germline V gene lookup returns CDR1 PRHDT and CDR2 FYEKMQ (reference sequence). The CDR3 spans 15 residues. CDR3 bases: TGTGCCAGCAACTTAATGGGACTCCCCACAGATACGCAGTATTTT. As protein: CASNLMGLPTDTQYF. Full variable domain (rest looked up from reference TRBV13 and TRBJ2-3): AAGVIQSPRHLIKEKRETATLKCYPIPRHDTVYWYQQGPGQDPQFLISFYEKMQSDKGSIPDRFSAQQFSDYHSELNMSSLELGDSALYFCASNLMGLPTDTQYFGPGTRLTVL.

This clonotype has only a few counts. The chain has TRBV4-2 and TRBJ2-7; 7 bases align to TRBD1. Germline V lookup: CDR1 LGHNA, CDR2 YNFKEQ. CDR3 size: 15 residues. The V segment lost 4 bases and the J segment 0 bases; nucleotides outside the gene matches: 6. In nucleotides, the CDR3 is TGTGCCAGCAGCCCCGGGACAGAATTCTCCTACGAGCAGTACTTC. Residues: CASSPGTEFSYEQYF.

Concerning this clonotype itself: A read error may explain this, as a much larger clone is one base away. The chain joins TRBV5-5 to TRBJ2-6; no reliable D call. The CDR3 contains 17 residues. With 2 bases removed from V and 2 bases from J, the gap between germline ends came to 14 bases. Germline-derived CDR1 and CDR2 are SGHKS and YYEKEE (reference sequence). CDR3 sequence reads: CASSLGSTTPGANVLTF. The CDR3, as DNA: TGTGCCAGCAGCTTAGGATCAACTACCCCTGGGGCCAACGTCCTGACTTTC.

The CDR3 nucleotides are TGCAGTGCTAGTGCCGGGACAGGGGTCACAGATACGCAGTATTTT. Amino acid sequence: CSASAGTGVTDTQYF. V usage is TRBV20-1 and J usage is TRBJ2-3, with 10 positions matching TRBD1. The V gene end was trimmed by 3 bases and the J gene end by 2 bases; junction bases not matched to a gene: 5. The CDR3 contains 15 residues. Germline V CDR1 and CDR2: DFQATT, SNEGSKA (reference sequence).

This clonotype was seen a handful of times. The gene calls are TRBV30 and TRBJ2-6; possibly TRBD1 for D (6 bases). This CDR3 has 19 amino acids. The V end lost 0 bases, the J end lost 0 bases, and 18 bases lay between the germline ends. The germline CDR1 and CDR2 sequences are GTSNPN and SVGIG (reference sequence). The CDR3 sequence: CAWSVRGRGLSSGANVLTF. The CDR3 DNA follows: TGTGCCTGGAGTGTACGGGGCAGGGGCTTGAGCTCTGGGGCCAACGTCCTGACTTTC.

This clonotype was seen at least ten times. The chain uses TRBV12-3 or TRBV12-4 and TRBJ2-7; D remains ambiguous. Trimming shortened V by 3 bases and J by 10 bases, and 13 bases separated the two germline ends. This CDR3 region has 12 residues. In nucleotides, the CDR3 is TGTGCCAGCAGTTTGGGCCTAATAACCCAGTACTTC. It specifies CASSLGLITQYF.

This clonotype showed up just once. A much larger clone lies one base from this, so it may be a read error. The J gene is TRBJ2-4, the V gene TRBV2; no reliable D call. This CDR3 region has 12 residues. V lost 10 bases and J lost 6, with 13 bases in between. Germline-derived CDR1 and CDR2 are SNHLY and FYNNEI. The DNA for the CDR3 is TGTGCCAACAGCGCTGGGCCAAACATTCAGTACTTC. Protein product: CANSAGPNIQYF.

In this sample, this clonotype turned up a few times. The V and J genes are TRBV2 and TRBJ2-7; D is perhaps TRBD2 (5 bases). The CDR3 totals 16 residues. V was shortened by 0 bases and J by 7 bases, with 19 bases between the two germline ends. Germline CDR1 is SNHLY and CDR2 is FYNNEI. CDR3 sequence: CASSEAPRIGRREQYF. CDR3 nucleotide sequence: TGTGCCAGCAGTGAAGCCCCACGTATCGGCCGGAGGGAGCAGTACTTC. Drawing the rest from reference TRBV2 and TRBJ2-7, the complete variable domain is EPEVTQTPSHQVTQMGQEVILRCVPISNHLYFYWYRQILGQKVEFLVSFYNNEISEKSEIFDDQFSVERPDGSNFTLKIRSTKLEDSAMYFCASSEAPRIGRREQYFGPGTRLTVT.

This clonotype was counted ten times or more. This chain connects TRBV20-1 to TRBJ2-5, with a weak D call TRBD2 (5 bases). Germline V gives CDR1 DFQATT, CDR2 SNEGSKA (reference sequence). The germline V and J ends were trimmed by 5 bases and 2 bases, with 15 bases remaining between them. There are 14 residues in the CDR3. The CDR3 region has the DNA TGCAGTGCTCAGCCGGGATGGGGACAAGAGACCCAGTACTTC. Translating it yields CSAQPGWGQETQYF.

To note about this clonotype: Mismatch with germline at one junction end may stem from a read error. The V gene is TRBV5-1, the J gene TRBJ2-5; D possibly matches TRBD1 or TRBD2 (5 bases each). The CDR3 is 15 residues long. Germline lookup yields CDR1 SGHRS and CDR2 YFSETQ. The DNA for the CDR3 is TGCGCCCGCAGCTTGCGCCCGGGACCTCAAGAGACCCAGTACTTC. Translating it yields CARSLRPGPQETQYF.

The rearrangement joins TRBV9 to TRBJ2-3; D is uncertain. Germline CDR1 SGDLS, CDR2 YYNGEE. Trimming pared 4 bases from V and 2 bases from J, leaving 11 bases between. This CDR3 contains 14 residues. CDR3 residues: CASSPPVITDTQYF. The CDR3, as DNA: TGTGCCAGCAGCCCCCCGGTTATCACAGATACGCAGTATTTT.

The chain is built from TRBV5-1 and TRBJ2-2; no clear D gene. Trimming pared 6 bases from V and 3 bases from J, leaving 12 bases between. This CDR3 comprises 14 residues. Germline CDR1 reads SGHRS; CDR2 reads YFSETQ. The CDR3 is CASTAGPDTGELFF. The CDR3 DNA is TGCGCCAGCACTGCCGGGCCGGACACCGGGGAGCTGTTTTTT.

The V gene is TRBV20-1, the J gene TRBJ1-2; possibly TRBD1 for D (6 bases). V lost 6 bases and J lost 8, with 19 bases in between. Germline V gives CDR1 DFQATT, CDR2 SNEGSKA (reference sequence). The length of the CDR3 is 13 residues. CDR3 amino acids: CSASLRGHKGYTF. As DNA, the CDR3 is TGCAGTGCCAGTTTACGGGGGCATAAAGGCTACACCTTC.

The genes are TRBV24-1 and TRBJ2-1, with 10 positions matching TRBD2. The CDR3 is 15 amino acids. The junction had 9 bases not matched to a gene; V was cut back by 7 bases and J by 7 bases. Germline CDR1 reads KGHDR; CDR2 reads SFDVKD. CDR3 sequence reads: CATRSGRELLNEQFF. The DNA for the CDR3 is TGTGCCACCAGGAGCGGGAGGGAGTTACTTAATGAGCAGTTCTTC.

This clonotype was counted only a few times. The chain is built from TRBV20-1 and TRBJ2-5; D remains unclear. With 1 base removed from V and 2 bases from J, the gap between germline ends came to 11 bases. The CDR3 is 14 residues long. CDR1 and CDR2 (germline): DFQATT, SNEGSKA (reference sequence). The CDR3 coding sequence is TGCAGTGCTAGAGGACTTGGCCTACAAGAGACCCAGTACTTC. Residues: CSARGLGLQETQYF.